Listed here is a single T cell receptor (beta chain). Its antigen is undetermined. V lost 10 bases, J lost 10 bases, and 17 bases stayed unmatched. In germline, CDR1 is LNHDA, CDR2 SQIVND (reference sequence). There are 15 residues in the CDR3. This specimen comes from a study of Ad26.COV2.S vaccination and SARS-CoV-2 variants. Whole-study context: Intramuscularly, Ad26.COV2.S was given either once or twice, 56 days apart. Notes on the study in general: Researchers cautioned that TCR breadth and depth analyses may have underestimated total T cell responses. Among vaccine recipients, spike-specific TCR breadth exceeded that of placebo recipients.

Treatment specified: around 19 received Ad26.COV2.S at low or high dose, single or two shots; several received placebo; per-sample allocation not given. Samples came from day 63 after the first vaccine or placebo injection. Donation came from an adult in Boston who was aged 18-55 years. Assay: immunoSEQ multiplex PCR; the TCRdb copy retains only in-frame clones and omits some. The table shows some 420,000 clones, with approximately 87% occurring only once. This sequence originates from a person aged 18 to 59 who received the Ad26.COV2.S COVID-19 vaccine or a placebo. The chain combines TRBV19 with TRBJ2-3; 10 bases fit TRBD2. The starting material was peripheral blood, obtained in a trial of Ad26.COV2.S vaccine versus placebo. Written as DNA, the CDR3 is TGTGCCACCAGACCTGGAGTAGCGGGGGGCCCCCCGCAGTATTTT. This gives the protein CATRPGVAGGPPQYF. Variable domain in full (rest from reference TRBV19 and TRBJ2-3): DGGITQSPKYLFRKEGQNVTLSCEQNLNHDAMYWYRQDPGQGLRLIYYSQIVNDFQKGDIAEGYSVSREKKESFPLTVTSAQKNPTAFYLCATRPGVAGGPPQYFGPGTRLTVL.